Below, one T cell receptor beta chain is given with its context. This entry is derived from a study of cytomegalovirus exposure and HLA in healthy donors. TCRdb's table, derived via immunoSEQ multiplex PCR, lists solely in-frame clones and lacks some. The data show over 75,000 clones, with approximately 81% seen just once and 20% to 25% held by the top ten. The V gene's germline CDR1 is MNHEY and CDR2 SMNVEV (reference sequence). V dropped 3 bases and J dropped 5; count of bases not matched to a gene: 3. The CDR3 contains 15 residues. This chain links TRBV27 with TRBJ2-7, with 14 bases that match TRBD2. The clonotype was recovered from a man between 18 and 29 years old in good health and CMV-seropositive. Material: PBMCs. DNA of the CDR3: TGTGCCAGCAGTTTCCAGACTAGCGGGAGGGACGAGCAGTACTTC. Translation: CASSFQTSGRDEQYF.